This passage covers 26 T cell receptor beta chains from one sample sequenced in a study of human T cells and chemical hapten exposure (dated by TCRdb to 2020 to 2023). Receptor libraries were prepared by RACE. The sequencer listed for this sample is NextSeq 500. TCRdb reran the public reads through fastp at Q25 and MiXCR, keeping productive beta chains. Rows with a matching CDR3 protein are joined into one entry that keeps the most common DNA and genes. This sample gives about 89,000 distinct CDR3 sequences in total; 13% of them show up just once. The ten biggest clones cover more than 4.5% of the sample. The time point label here, explained by the study, means: patch test 3, about 24 weeks after DPC sensitization. The treatment or condition label of this sample denotes: therapeutic diphenylcyclopropenone sensitization with weekly scalp DPC. This specimen was whole blood, taken in connection with sensitization to the hapten diphenylcyclopropenone (DPC). All receptors derive from a woman aged 45-59 years with alopecia areata. Some clones in this sample may be carry-over from other donors' samples.

This clonotype was detected ten times or more. The chain is built from TRBV20-1 and TRBJ1-2, with 9 bases that match TRBD1. The trim removed 5 bases at V and 5 bases at J, leaving 3 bases unmatched. The CDR3 has 12 residues. CDR1 is DFQATT, CDR2 SNEGSKA, per germline (reference sequence). The CDR3 reads CSAPTGGYGYTF. The CDR3 bases are TGCAGTGCTCCGACAGGGGGATATGGCTACACCTTC.

This clonotype was observed a handful of times. The chain has TRBV7-9 and TRBJ2-1; TRBD2 matches at 10 bases. Germline V gene data show CDR1 as SEHNR and CDR2 as FQNEAQ (reference sequence). Trimming cost V 0 bases and J 7 bases; bases outside gene matches: 6. CDR3 length: 16 residues. CDR3 sequence reads: CASSLAMGLAINEQFF. The CDR3 nucleotides are TGTGCCAGCAGCTTAGCGATGGGACTAGCGATTAATGAGCAGTTCTTC.

V usage is TRBV5-1 and J usage is TRBJ2-7; TRBD1 aligns across 9 bases. Germline CDR1 SGHRS, CDR2 YFSETQ. J lost 3 bases, V lost 0 bases, and 4 bases had no gene match. This CDR3 is built from 15 residues. The chain's CDR3 is CASSLEGQGVYEQYF. The CDR3 bases are TGCGCCAGCAGCTTGGAGGGACAGGGCGTCTACGAGCAGTACTTC.

This clonotype appeared a few times. The V and J genes are TRBV18 and TRBJ1-1, with TRBD1 as a possible D gene (6 bases). Germline V lookup: CDR1 KGHSH, CDR2 LQKENI. The CDR3 has 13 amino acids. The V gene lost 8 bases and the J gene lost 1 base, with 11 bases spanning the gap. The CDR3 DNA follows: TGTGCCAGCCAGGACAGTTGGAACACTGAAGCTTTCTTT. Its translation: CASQDSWNTEAFF.

The V call is TRBV7-8, the J call TRBJ2-3; 9 nucleotides match TRBD2. The CDR3 loop spans 18 amino acids. The V and J ends lost 3 bases and 2 bases, in that order; junction bases with no gene match: 12. Germline-derived CDR1 and CDR2 are SGHVS and FQNEAQ. CDR3 sequence reads: CASSFTFLASGNTDTQYF. The CDR3 region has the DNA TGTGCCAGCAGCTTCACCTTCCTGGCTAGCGGGAACACAGATACGCAGTATTTT.

The chain links TRBV5-1 to TRBJ2-3; D call uncertain. The CDR3 is 12 residues long. The V and J ends lost 1 base and 2 bases respectively, with 2 bases between them. CDR1 SGHRS and CDR2 YFSETQ come from the germline V gene. The CDR3 sequence is CASSLNTDTQYF. CDR3 coding DNA: TGCGCCAGCAGCTTGAACACAGATACGCAGTATTTT.

This clonotype was seen ten or more times. The chain joins TRBV29-1 to TRBJ1-2; 7 bases line up with TRBD1. This CDR3 is 12 amino acids long. The trim removed 6 bases at V and 7 bases at J, leaving 8 bases unmatched. The germline CDR1 and CDR2 sequences are SQVTM and ANQGSEA. Here the CDR3 reads CSVGEQGTGYTF. CDR3 coding DNA: TGCAGCGTGGGGGAACAGGGGACTGGCTACACCTTC. Complete variable domain (other parts from reference TRBV29-1 and TRBJ1-2): SAVISQKPSRDICQRGTSLTIQCQVDSQVTMMFWYRQQPGQSLTLIATANQGSEATYESGFVIDKFPISRPNLTFSTLTVSNMSPEDSSIYLCSVGEQGTGYTFGSGTRLTVV.

This sequence joins TRBV4-1 and TRBJ1-1, with unresolved D. The length of the CDR3 is 14 residues. Germline assignment: CDR1 MGHRA and CDR2 YSYEKL. Trimming left V 0 bases short and J 10 bases short, with 15 bases between. This chain's CDR3 is CASSQEADRAGAFF. Here the CDR3 DNA reads TGCGCCAGCAGCCAAGAGGCAGACCGAGCGGGAGCTTTCTTT.

The CDR3: CASSLAPLGNAGELFF. CDR3 bases: TGTGCCAGCAGCTTAGCCCCCCTAGGTAACGCCGGGGAGCTGTTTTTT. The rearrangement links TRBV7-9 to TRBJ2-2; D is undetermined. The germline V gene encodes CDR1 SEHNR and CDR2 FQNEAQ (reference sequence). The CDR3 is made up of 16 amino acids. V gave up 0 bases and J gave up 6 bases, with 14 bases separating them.

This clonotype came up once. The chain couples TRBV7-6 to TRBJ1-1; 8 bases are shared with TRBD1. With V trimmed by 1 base and J by 4 bases, 14 bases remained unmatched. The CDR3 is 18 amino acids. The germline gives CDR1 SGHVS, CDR2 FNYEAQ. The CDR3 spells CASSLVSFTGTGTTEAFF. The CDR3 DNA is TGTGCCAGCAGCTTAGTTTCCTTTACAGGGACAGGAACCACTGAAGCTTTCTTT.

This clonotype was seen at least ten times. V usage is TRBV18 and J usage is TRBJ1-1; a possible D gene is TRBD1 (5 bases). The ends were cut back, 1 base at V and 2 bases at J, with 11 bases in the middle. The CDR3 is made up of 15 amino acids. Germline-derived CDR1 and CDR2 are KGHSH and LQKENI. DNA for the CDR3: TGTGCCAGCTCACCACAGACAGTCCTTAACACTGAAGCTTTCTTT. It yields the protein CASSPQTVLNTEAFF.

This clonotype was detected ten times or more. V is TRBV20-1 and J is TRBJ2-3, with 8 bases fitting TRBD1. The CDR3 spans 16 residues. Losses at the gene ends were 4 bases for V and 0 bases for J; bases not matched to a gene: 9. CDR1 is DFQATT and CDR2 is SNEGSKA in the germline V gene (reference sequence). Written as DNA, the CDR3 is TGCAGTGCTAACGACAGGGGCCGCTTGAGCACAGATACGCAGTATTTT. Translation gives CSANDRGRLSTDTQYF.

The J gene is TRBJ1-4, the V gene TRBV7-9; 9 nucleotides match TRBD1. J was trimmed by 6 bases and V by 5 bases; bases with no gene match: 4. The germline CDR1 and CDR2 sequences are SEHNR and FQNEAQ (reference sequence). The CDR3 is 14 amino acids. This CDR3 reads CASSPGQGYEKLFF. As DNA, the CDR3 is TGTGCCAGCAGCCCGGGACAGGGTTATGAAAAACTGTTTTTT. The whole variable domain, remainder taken from reference TRBV7-9 and TRBJ1-4, is DTGVSQNPRHKITKRGQNVTFRCDPISEHNRLYWYRQTLGQGPEFLTYFQNEAQLEKSRLLSDRFSAERPKGSFSTLEIQRTEQGDSAMYLCASSPGQGYEKLFFGSGTQLSVL.

The chain has TRBV12-5 and TRBJ2-7, with TRBD1 matching 7 bases. With 4 bases clipped from V and 4 bases from J, the junction kept 10 bases outside the gene matches. Per germline, CDR1 LGHNT and CDR2 FRNRAP. The CDR3 consists of 15 residues. Written as DNA, the CDR3 is TGTGCTAGTGGTTCGTACAGGGGCTCCTCGTACGAGCAGTACTTC. Translation gives CASGSYRGSSYEQYF.

At least ten counts were recorded for this clonotype. The chain links TRBV6-2 or TRBV6-3 to TRBJ1-5; 11 bases are shared with TRBD1. Germline assignment: CDR1 MNHEY and CDR2 SVGEGT. This CDR3 is 17 amino acids long. V shed 6 bases, J shed 0 bases, and the junction held 7 bases outside the gene matches. For the CDR3, the DNA is TGTGCCAGCAGCAAGGGACAGGGGGTGGGTAGCAATCAGCCCCAGCATTTT. Translation gives CASSKGQGVGSNQPQHF.

This clonotype was found a few times. The J gene is TRBJ1-6, the V gene TRBV9; no definite D call. V was trimmed by 0 bases and J by 7 bases, leaving 8 bases between them. Germline V gene lookup returns CDR1 SGDLS and CDR2 YYNGEE. This CDR3 contains 14 residues. This CDR3 is CASSVAQRNSPLHF. As DNA, the CDR3 is TGTGCCAGCAGCGTAGCTCAACGGAATTCACCCCTCCACTTT.

This clonotype was counted between two and nine times. The genes are TRBV28 and TRBJ1-5, with a tentative D call TRBD1 (5 bases). The CDR3 extends over 13 amino acids. V lost 8 bases and J lost 5, with 13 bases in between. Germline V gene data show CDR1 as MDHEN and CDR2 as SYDVKM. The DNA of the CDR3 is TGTGCCAGCCTAGGGCAGGGCCATCAGCCCCAGCATTTT. It codes for CASLGQGHQPQHF.

This clonotype was picked up many times. This sequence joins TRBV5-1 and TRBJ2-1; 8 positions agree with TRBD2. This CDR3 is built from 14 residues. In germline, CDR1 is SGHRS, CDR2 YFSETQ. J lost 5 bases, V lost 0 bases, and 1 base had no gene match. This chain's CDR3 is CASSLGTSHNEQFF. The CDR3 bases are TGCGCCAGCAGCTTGGGGACTAGCCACAATGAGCAGTTCTTC.

The table lists this clonotype with a few counts. CDR3 sequence reads: CASSSTLRSSRDTQYF. In DNA form, the CDR3 reads TGTGCCAGCAGCTCCACTCTCAGGTCATCGCGGGATACGCAGTATTTT. The J gene is TRBJ2-3, the V gene TRBV7-6; D remains ambiguous. The CDR3 extends over 16 amino acids. V was cut by 4 bases and J by 6 bases, with 20 bases left in between. Per the germline V gene, CDR1 is SGHVS and CDR2 is FNYEAQ.

This chain uses TRBV12-3 or TRBV12-4 with TRBJ2-4, with D perhaps TRBD2 (6 bases). CDR3 length: 16 residues. V lost 7 bases, J lost 0 bases, and 16 bases lay in between. CDR3 amino acids: CASTPPGGLAKNIQYF. The CDR3 coding sequence is TGTGCCAGCACCCCCCCCGGGGGTCTAGCCAAAAACATTCAGTACTTC.

The V gene is TRBV7-2, the J gene TRBJ1-2; tentative D call: TRBD1 (5 bases). The V gene's germline CDR1 is SGHTA and CDR2 FQGNSA. There are 13 residues in the CDR3. The V and J ends lost 1 base and 10 bases respectively, with 13 bases between them. The CDR3 here is CASSLEFVRDYTF. The CDR3 coding sequence is TGTGCCAGCAGCTTAGAGTTCGTCAGGGACTACACCTTC.

V gene TRBV29-1 combines with J gene TRBJ2-5; 8 positions agree with TRBD2. Germline CDR1 and CDR2: SQVTM and ANQGSEA. The CDR3 extends over 14 amino acids. V shed 7 bases and J 2 bases; nucleotides not matched to a gene: 9. CDR3 DNA: TGCAGCGCAGATGGGCCTAGCGGGCAAGAGACCCAGTACTTC. Translating it yields CSADGPSGQETQYF.

This clonotype was seen at least ten times. V gene TRBV6-5 combines with J gene TRBJ2-1, with D possibly called TRBD1 or TRBD2 (7 bases each). The CDR3 consists of 17 residues. Trimming cost V 2 bases and J 6 bases, with 20 bases left between them. The germline gives CDR1 MNHEY, CDR2 SVGAGI. CDR3 loop: CASSYGGRGRGGNEQFF. CDR3 DNA sequence: TGTGCCAGCAGTTACGGTGGCAGGGGGAGGGGTGGCAATGAGCAGTTCTTC.

This clonotype was recorded at least ten times. The chain employs TRBV10-3 and TRBJ1-6; 7 positions match TRBD1. The V and J ends lost 0 bases and 7 bases, in that order; junction bases with no gene match: 3. The CDR3 consists of 15 residues. Germline CDR1 ENHRY, CDR2 SYGVKD. CDR3 coding DNA: TGTGCCATCAGTGAGTCGAACAGGGGAAATTCACCCCTCCACTTT. Translation gives CAISESNRGNSPLHF.

The chain carries TRBV30 and TRBJ1-5; 8 nucleotides agree with TRBD1. This CDR3 region has 14 residues. V lost 5 bases, J lost 4 bases, and 7 bases stayed unmatched. Germline CDR1 reads GTSNPN; CDR2 reads SVGIG (reference sequence). As DNA, the CDR3 is TGTGCCTGGGGACAGGGAATAGGAAATCAGCCCCAGCATTTT. Encoded protein: CAWGQGIGNQPQHF. The whole variable domain, remainder taken from reference TRBV30 and TRBJ1-5, is SQTIHQWPATLVQPVGSPLSLECTVEGTSNPNLYWYRQAAGRGLQLLFYSVGIGQISSEVPQNLSASRPQDRQFILSSKKLLLSDSGFYLCAWGQGIGNQPQHFGDGTRLSIL.

This clonotype was seen ten or more times. This chain connects TRBV6-2 or TRBV6-3 to TRBJ1-1; D remains unclear. V lost 4 bases and J 0 bases, leaving 12 bases between the germline ends. In germline, CDR1 is MNHEY, CDR2 SVGEGT. The CDR3 is made up of 15 amino acids. The CDR3 DNA reads as TGTGCCAGCAGTTCCGTCGGACGGATGAACACTGAAGCTTTCTTT. Its translation is CASSSVGRMNTEAFF.